Reported below is one T cell receptor (beta chain). There are 16 residues in the CDR3. Germline values: CDR1 LNHNV, CDR2 YYDKDF (reference sequence). The V and J ends lost 0 bases and 2 bases respectively, with 13 bases between them. Sequencing templates came from extracted RNA that was reverse transcribed into cDNA. Generated by immunoSEQ multiplex PCR, the TCRdb table keeps only in-frame clones and is missing some. The table records roughly 92,000 clones, approximately 70% of them present only once. Treatment denoted: oral pan-JAK inhibitor, 5-10 mg twice daily. These data come from a study of CD8+ T cells in alopecia areata.

Specimen: CD8+ T cells sorted from blood, collected at approximately week 44, from a patient treated with tofacitinib. The receptor comes from a human donor with alopecia areata. The chain joins TRBV15 to TRBJ2-5; maybe TRBD1 (6 bases). The CDR3 DNA is TGTGCCACCAGCAGAGATCGCAGGGGTCGACAAGAGACCCAGTACTTC. It translates to CATSRDRRGRQETQYF.